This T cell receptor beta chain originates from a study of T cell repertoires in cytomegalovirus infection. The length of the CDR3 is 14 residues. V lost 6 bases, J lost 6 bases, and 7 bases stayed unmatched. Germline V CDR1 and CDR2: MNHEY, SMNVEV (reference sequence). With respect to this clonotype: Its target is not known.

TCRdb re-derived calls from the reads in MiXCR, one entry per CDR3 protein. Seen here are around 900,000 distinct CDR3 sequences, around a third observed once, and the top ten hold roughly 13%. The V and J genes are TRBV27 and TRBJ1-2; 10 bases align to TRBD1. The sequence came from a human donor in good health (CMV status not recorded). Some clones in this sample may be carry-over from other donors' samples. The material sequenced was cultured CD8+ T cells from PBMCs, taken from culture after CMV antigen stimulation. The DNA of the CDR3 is TGTGCCAGCAGCACGGACAGGGGGATGGATGGCTACACCTTC. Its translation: CASSTDRGMDGYTF.